This T cell receptor (beta chain) appears in the sequencing data of a study of blood T cell repertoires in COVID-19. This CDR3 region has 15 residues. The ends lost 2 bases at V and 5 bases at J; junction bases unmatched: 5. Germline CDR1 and CDR2: SGHTA and FQGTGA. Produced via immunoSEQ multiplex PCR; TCRdb's table is partial and in-frame only. The table includes 150,000 to 200,000 clones, about 90% detected once. The V call is TRBV7-3, the J call TRBJ2-2; 7 bases match TRBD2. Specimen: peripheral blood. The sequence came from a woman aged 60-75 years with COVID-19, enrolled during active disease. This CDR3 is CASSLAGVRTGELFF. The CDR3 DNA follows: TGTGCCAGCAGCTTAGCGGGAGTACGGACCGGGGAGCTGTTTTTT.